The clone carrying this T cell receptor (beta chain) was observed at least ten times. As yet, its antigen is unknown. TCRdb reprocessed the 5' RACE reads via MiXCR and lists one record per CDR3 protein. The sample carries about 78,000 distinct CDR3 sequences, about 5.5% recorded once. These data belong to a study of neurological immune-mediated disorders. The length of the CDR3 is 14 residues. Per the germline V gene, CDR1 is SGHRS and CDR2 is YFSETQ. Trimming cost V 2 bases and J 2 bases, with 8 bases left between them. Study observations and caveats: HTLV-1-associated myelopathy displayed the greatest TCR clonal expansion, and multiple sclerosis exhibited the smallest, lower than that of healthy controls. The study found no CDR3 amino acid sequences shared by expanded clones across subjects, suggesting private repertoires in all groups.

The chain links TRBV5-1 to TRBJ2-1, with D perhaps matching TRBD1 or TRBD2 (5 bases each). The sequenced sample consisted of PBMCs. This clonotype originated in a woman in her twenties or thirties with multiple sclerosis. The CDR3 protein is CASSLRDPYNEQFF. CDR3 bases: TGCGCCAGCAGCTTACGGGACCCCTACAATGAGCAGTTCTTC.